The T cell receptor (beta chain) under discussion was sequenced for a study of blood T cell repertoires in COVID-19. This clone was detected only a few times. Libraries were prepared by immunoSEQ multiplex PCR; TCRdb keeps only in-frame clonotypes and omits some of them. Of approximately 44,000 clones detected, around 77% appear once; the ten largest clones hold roughly 30%. CDR1 LNHNV and CDR2 YYDKDF come from the germline V gene (reference sequence). Trimming removed 1 base from V and 4 bases from J, with 10 bases in between. CDR3 length: 14 residues. The specimen was peripheral blood. The chain combines TRBV15 with TRBJ1-1, with TRBD1 as a possible D gene (5 bases). The TCR originated in an elderly woman with acute or convalescent COVID-19. The chain's CDR3 is CATSRAGGTTEAFF. In nucleotides, the CDR3 is TGTGCCACCAGCAGAGCGGGAGGGACCACTGAAGCTTTCTTT.